Below, 10 T cell receptor beta chains from the same sample are listed, as sequenced in a study of CD4 T cells in relation to SARS-CoV-2 and coronaviruses. The unexposed donors gave CD4+ T cells in 2011-2018, prior to COVID-19. The cells were cultured for about ten days before CD4+ T cells were isolated. Repertoires were generated with immunoSEQ multiplex PCR, while TCRdb's copy carries only in-frame clones and drops some. Here the sample spans about 18,000 clones, 60% to 85% being singletons. Their antigen targets remain unknown. Sequenced: CD4+ T cells from PBMCs, cultured in vitro. The receptor set was obtained from a human donor in good health.

This clone was seen more than once but under ten times. The chain combines TRBV10-1 with TRBJ2-7; 7 nucleotides agree with TRBD1. This CDR3 comprises 14 residues. Germline lookup yields CDR1 WNHNN and CDR2 SYGVQD (reference sequence). With V trimmed by 5 bases and J by 7 bases, 11 bases remained unmatched. The CDR3 coding sequence is TGCGCCAGCAGTCCGCAGGGGGTGGTGAAGGAGCAGTACTTC. Amino acids: CASSPQGVVKEQYF.

The J gene is TRBJ1-6, the V gene TRBV19; possibly TRBD1 for D (6 bases). This CDR3 has 15 residues. The germline CDR1 and CDR2 sequences are LNHDA and SQIVND (reference sequence). Deletions cut 2 bases from V and 7 bases from J, with 12 bases between. CDR3 region: CASSIQAGENSPLHF. CDR3 DNA sequence: TGTGCCAGTAGTATACAAGCAGGGGAAAATTCACCCCTCCACTTT.

The chain is built from TRBV9 and TRBJ2-1; 7 bases match TRBD2. Germline V gene sequence: CDR1 SGDLS, CDR2 YYNGEE. With 3 bases clipped from V and 4 bases from J, the junction kept 10 bases outside the gene matches. The CDR3 has 16 residues. The CDR3 DNA reads as TGTGCCAGCAGCGCCGAGGGGACTACCGTATACAATGAGCAGTTCTTC. Protein: CASSAEGTTVYNEQFF.

This chain joins TRBV7-9 and TRBJ1-4, with 9 bases that match TRBD1. Trimming took 4 bases from V and 5 from J; bases not matched to a gene: 2. In germline, CDR1 is SEHNR, CDR2 FQNEAQ (reference sequence). The CDR3 sequence is 14 residues long. The CDR3 loop reads CASSSGTGNEKLFF. The CDR3 nucleotides read TGTGCCAGCAGCTCCGGGACAGGGAATGAAAAACTGTTTTTT.

This clone is a singleton in its sample. J is TRBJ2-3 and V is TRBV3-1 (or the pseudogene TRBV3-2), with 13 bases aligning to TRBD2. With V trimmed by 4 bases and J by 1 base, 2 bases remained unmatched. The CDR3 has 16 amino acids. Germline assignment: CDR1 LGHDT and CDR2 YNNKEL (reference sequence). The CDR3 region is CASSPGLAGGTDTQYF. The CDR3, as DNA: TGTGCCAGCAGCCCAGGACTAGCGGGAGGCACAGATACGCAGTATTTT.

This clone has just a few counts. The chain has TRBV12-5 and TRBJ2-3, with TRBD2 matching 8 bases. This CDR3 comprises 19 residues. Losses at the gene ends were 0 bases for V and 2 bases for J; bases not matched to a gene: 13. The germline V gene has CDR1 LGHNT and CDR2 FRNRAP. This CDR3 reads CASGLVRDGRAEVTDTQYF. The DNA of the CDR3 is TGTGCTAGTGGTTTGGTACGGGACGGGAGGGCCGAAGTCACAGATACGCAGTATTTT.

The chain employs TRBV3-1 (or the pseudogene TRBV3-2) and TRBJ1-6, with a possible D match to TRBD1 (5 bases). Germline V gives CDR1 LGHDT, CDR2 YNNKEL (reference sequence). V was shortened by 1 base and J by 4 bases, with 11 bases between the two germline ends. CDR3 length: 16 residues. The CDR3 DNA reads as TGTGCCAGCAGCCAAGCTCTGACAGCTTATAATTCACCCCTCCACTTT. Protein: CASSQALTAYNSPLHF.

A single count supports this clone. The V call is TRBV10-2, the J call TRBJ1-2; possible D gene TRBD1, 5 bases. The V end lost 0 bases, the J end lost 6 bases, and 14 bases lay between the germline ends. The germline gives CDR1 WSHSY, CDR2 SAAADI. This CDR3 contains 15 residues. The DNA for the CDR3 is TGCGCCAGCAGTGAGTCGAGCGGGGAAGGGGATGGCTACACCTTC. This codes for CASSESSGEGDGYTF.

CDR3 sequence (DNA): TGCGCCAGCAGCTTGGTAGGCAGGGAGACCGGGGAGCTGTTTTTT. Translation gives CASSLVGRETGELFF. The rearrangement links TRBV5-1 to TRBJ2-2; D might be TRBD1 or TRBD2, each matching 5 bases. Trimming stripped 0 bases from V and 5 bases from J, with 11 bases between. The germline CDR1 and CDR2 sequences are SGHRS and YFSETQ. This CDR3 has 15 amino acids.

The chain uses TRBV2 and TRBJ1-6; D gene ambiguous. Trimming left V 4 bases short and J 6 bases short, with 1 base between. This CDR3 has 11 residues. The germline V gene has CDR1 SNHLY and CDR2 FYNNEI. The CDR3 region has the DNA TGTGCCAGCAGTGCTAATTCACCCCTCCACTTT. This codes for CASSANSPLHF. The whole variable domain, filled in from reference TRBV2 and TRBJ1-6, reads EPEVTQTPSHQVTQMGQEVILRCVPISNHLYFYWYRQILGQKVEFLVSFYNNEISEKSEIFDDQFSVERPDGSNFTLKIRSTKLEDSAMYFCASSANSPLHFGNGTRLTVT.